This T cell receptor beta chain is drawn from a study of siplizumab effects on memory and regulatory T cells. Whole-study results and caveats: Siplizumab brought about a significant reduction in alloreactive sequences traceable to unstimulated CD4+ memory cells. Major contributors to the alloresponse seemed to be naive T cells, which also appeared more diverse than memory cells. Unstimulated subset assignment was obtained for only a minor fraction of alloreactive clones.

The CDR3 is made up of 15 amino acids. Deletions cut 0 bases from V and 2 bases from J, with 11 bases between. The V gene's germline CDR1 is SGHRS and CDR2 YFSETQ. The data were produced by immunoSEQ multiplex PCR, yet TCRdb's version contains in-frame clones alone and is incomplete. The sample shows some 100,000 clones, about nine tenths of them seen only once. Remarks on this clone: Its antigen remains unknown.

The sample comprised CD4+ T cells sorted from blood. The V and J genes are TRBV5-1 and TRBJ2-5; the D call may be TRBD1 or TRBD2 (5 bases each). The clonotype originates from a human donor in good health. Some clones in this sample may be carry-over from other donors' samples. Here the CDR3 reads CASSLGQTKQETQYF. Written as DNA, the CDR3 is TGCGCCAGCAGCTTGGGACAGACTAAACAAGAGACCCAGTACTTC.